This is a list of T cell receptor beta chains from one sample in a study of human T cells and chemical hapten exposure. Each CDR3 protein gets one entry after TCRdb re-called the RACE reads with MiXCR. This table holds 300,000 to 450,000 distinct CDR3 sequences, 4.5% to 6% found once. This specimen was whole blood, taken in connection with sensitization to the hapten diphenylcyclopropenone (DPC). These TCRs come from a woman aged 50 to 65 with alopecia areata. Some clones in this sample may be carry-over from other donors' samples. CDR3s include the opening cysteine and the closing phenylalanine or tryptophan. A D gene is named only where the DNA matches it firmly. Only part of the rows carry a size: once, few, many, or a class if the clone is expanded.

TRBD1	14	many	TRBV11-2	TRBJ1-1	TGTGCCAGCAGCTACGGACAGGGAGGAACTGAAGCTTTCTTT	CASSYGQGGTEAFF
.	14	many	TRBV27	TRBJ2-1	TGTGCCAGCAGTTTCCCCGGACCGTACAATGAGCAGTTCTTC	CASSFPGPYNEQFF
.	17	many	TRBV7-9	TRBJ2-3	TGTGCCAGCAGTCTAGCACTTTCAGGAATTACCACAGATACGCAGTATTTT	CASSLALSGITTDTQYF
.	16	many	TRBV7-2	TRBJ2-3	TGTGCCAGCAGCGCATACGGGGCCGGGGGCACAGATACGCAGTATTTT	CASSAYGAGGTDTQYF
TRBD1	13	many	TRBV7-2	TRBJ2-7	TGTGCCAGCAGGTATACAGGGGGCCACGAGCAGTACTTC	CASRYTGGHEQYF
TRBD1	15	.	TRBV6-5	TRBJ1-4	TGTGCCAGCAGTTACCTGACAGGGGTTAATGAAAAACTGTTTTTT	CASSYLTGVNEKLFF
TRBD1	16	once	TRBV18	TRBJ2-3	TGTGCCAGCTCCCGACAACAGGGGGTGAGGTCAGATACGCAGTATTTT	CASSRQQGVRSDTQYF
.	18	many	TRBV4-3	TRBJ2-3	TGCGCCAGCAGCCAAGATCCAATAGGGAGACAGGGCACAGATACGCAGTATTTT	CASSQDPIGRQGTDTQYF
TRBD2	12	many	TRBV24-1	TRBJ2-1	TGTGCCACCGCGGAGCGGGAAGGAGAGCAGTTCTTC	CATAEREGEQFF
.	16	few	TRBV12-3/TRBV12-4	TRBJ1-5	TGTGCCAGCAGTTTAACGGGCAGCCCGAGCAATCAGCCCCAGCATTTT	CASSLTGSPSNQPQHF
.	16	many	TRBV7-9	TRBJ2-3	TGTGCCAGCAGCCCCGTGCGGCGACAGAGCACAGATACGCAGTATTTT	CASSPVRRQSTDTQYF
TRBD2	15	many	TRBV2	TRBJ2-2	TGTGCCAGCCGCAATGGGGCGGGAGCCACCGGGGAGCTGTTTTTT	CASRNGAGATGELFF
.	17	.	TRBV21-1	TRBJ2-7	TGTGCCAGCAGCAAAGTAGAGGCTAGCGCCTCCTCCTACGAGCAGTACTTC	CASSKVEASASSYEQYF
TRBD2	15	few	TRBV20-1	TRBJ2-1	TGCAGTGCCGACCCTAGCGGGAGAAGTAGGAATGAGCAGTTCTTC	CSADPSGRSRNEQFF
TRBD2	16	many	TRBV20-1	TRBJ2-4	TGCAGTGCTTGGACTAGCGGGGGTCTAGCCAAAAACATTCAGTACTTC	CSAWTSGGLAKNIQYF
TRBD1	13	many	TRBV7-9	TRBJ1-5	TGTGCCAGCAGGGGACAGCTGAATCAGCCCCAGCATTTT	CASRGQLNQPQHF
.	13	many	TRBV28	TRBJ2-1	TGTGCCAGCACCTTTGGAGGAGGGGTCGGGCAGTTCTTC	CASTFGGGVGQFF
.	14	few	TRBV6-1	TRBJ1-5	TGTGCCAGTACGGACGGGCTAAGCAATCAGCCCCAGCATTTT	CASTDGLSNQPQHF
.	11	few	TRBV12-5	TRBJ1-5	TGTGCTAGTGGCCCTTATCAGCCCCAGCATTTT	CASGPYQPQHF
.	17	many	TRBV3-1	TRBJ2-2	TGTGCCAGCAGCCATTTCCGTACAGGCTCGAACACCGGGGAGCTGTTTTTT	CASSHFRTGSNTGELFF
.	13	many	TRBV30	TRBJ2-5	TGTGCCTGGAGTGTACCCAGTGGCGGGACCCAGTACTTC	CAWSVPSGGTQYF
TRBD2	17	many	TRBV4-2	TRBJ2-7	TGTGCCAGCAGCCTTCTGCCCGGGACTAGCGGGAGTTTCGAGCAGTACTTC	CASSLLPGTSGSFEQYF
TRBD1	14	many	TRBV29-1	TRBJ1-1	TGCAGCGTCGCTGACAGGGGGAAGAACACTGAAGCTTTCTTT	CSVADRGKNTEAFF
.	14	.	TRBV27	TRBJ2-7	TGTGCCAGCAGCGGAGGTTCTTACTCCTACGAGCAGTACTTC	CASSGGSYSYEQYF
.	17	.	TRBV4-2	TRBJ2-5	TGTGCCAGCAGCCAAGGAGGGCGGAGCCACTTTCAAGAGACCCAGTACTTC	CASSQGGRSHFQETQYF
.	13	few	TRBV7-9	TRBJ1-6	TGTGCCAGCAGAGGGGGTTATAATTCACCCCTCCACTTT	CASRGGYNSPLHF
.	15	many	TRBV12-3/TRBV12-4	TRBJ1-5	TGTGCCAGCAGTTTAGGGGGCGAAATTTTACAGCCCCAGCATTTT	CASSLGGEILQPQHF
.	11	.	TRBV29-1	TRBJ1-1	TGCAGCGCCGAGGGGGGGTTTGAAGCTTTCTTT	CSAEGGFEAFF
TRBD1	15	many	TRBV27	TRBJ1-3	TGTGCCAGCAGTATGGGACAGGGGTCCGGAAACACCATATATTTT	CASSMGQGSGNTIYF
TRBD1	14	many	TRBV4-1	TRBJ2-1	TGCGCCAGCAGCCGAGAAACAGGGGTCAATGAGCAGTTCTTC	CASSRETGVNEQFF
.	15	few	TRBV9	TRBJ2-7	TGTGCCAGCAGCGTATCCCCTGAGGAAATCTACGAGCAGTACTTC	CASSVSPEEIYEQYF
.	14	few	TRBV6-2/TRBV6-3	TRBJ1-5	TGTGCCAGCAGAAAGACAAATAGCAATCAGCCCCAGCATTTT	CASRKTNSNQPQHF
.	11	few	TRBV7-9	TRBJ1-3	TGTGCCAGCAGCCCGCAGAACACCATATATTTT	CASSPQNTIYF
.	14	many	TRBV21-1	TRBJ1-5	TGTGCCAGCAGCCCCGGCGAGGGGGGTCAGCCCCAGCATTTT	CASSPGEGGQPQHF
TRBD2	14	few	TRBV12-3/TRBV12-4	TRBJ2-5	TGTGCCAGCAGACCTAGCGGGGCCTCCGAGACCCAGTACTTC	CASRPSGASETQYF
TRBD1	17	many	TRBV12-3/TRBV12-4	TRBJ1-2	TGTGCCAGCACTCAAGGCGACAGGGCATCGATAAACTATGGCTACACCTTC	CASTQGDRASINYGYTF
.	14	few	TRBV5-1	TRBJ2-7	TGCGCCAGCAGCCTGGACATCGGCTCCTACGAGCAGTACTTC	CASSLDIGSYEQYF
.	15	few	TRBV11-2	TRBJ1-1	TGTGCCAGCAGCTTAGATCGCGGCAGGGAAGGTGAAGCTTTCTTT	CASSLDRGREGEAFF
.	14	few	TRBV6-1	TRBJ2-1	TGTGCCAGCAGTGAACGGGAAACCTACAATGAGCAGTTCTTC	CASSERETYNEQFF